The TCR beta chain under discussion was sequenced for a study of T-cell memory formation after mild COVID-19. Overall study: Largely donor-specific TCR clusters were found.

5'RACE primed from the constant segment yielded TCR alpha and TCR beta cDNA libraries bearing sample barcodes and UMIs. TCRdb fed the 5' RACE reads into MiXCR, producing one record per CDR3 protein. The sample carries 450,000 to 650,000 distinct CDR3 sequences, about a sixth recorded once. This clonotype was detected only once. Its antigen remains unknown. Study outcomes and limitations: The pre-infection memory compartment contained some responding clones, suggesting cross-reactive memory joined.

Trimming took 5 bases from V and 3 from J; bases not matched to a gene: 3. Germline V CDR1 and CDR2: SGHVS, FNYEAQ. This CDR3 comprises 13 residues. The origin of this receptor is an adult woman who had mild COVID-19 (a few samples of this study predate the infection). Cell type and time point are not known. The sequenced sample was PBMCs or a T cell subset sorted from them (not recorded which). The chain links TRBV7-6 to TRBJ2-5, with 7 bases fitting TRBD1. The CDR3 protein is CASSGTDKETQYF. CDR3 sequence (DNA): TGTGCCAGCAGCGGGACAGATAAAGAGACCCAGTACTTC. The full variable domain, completed using reference TRBV7-6 and TRBJ2-5, is GAGVSQSPRYKVTKRGQDVALRCDPISGHVSLYWYRQALGQGPEFLTYFNYEAQQDKSGLPNDRFSAERPEGSISTLTIQRTEQRDSAMYRCASSGTDKETQYFGPGTRLLVL.